This TCR beta chain comes out of a study of blood T cell repertoires in COVID-19. The wider study: Sites in the United States, Italy and Spain provided acute and convalescent COVID-19 samples. The analysed material was cDNA or gDNA that came from T cells, B-cell-depleted T cells, or PBMCs.

Germline trimming cut 4 bases from V and 0 bases from J; bases unmatched to any gene: 11. Germline V gives CDR1 SGHRS, CDR2 YFSETQ. This CDR3 is 17 amino acids long. In the original workflow: By means of reference gene primer amplification, nucleated cell counts were estimated. Data came from immunoSEQ multiplex PCR; TCRdb stores just in-frame clones and leaves some out. V, J and clone size are those of that table, while D and trimming were read from the DNA. This sample has 54,000 or so clones, with about 85% found just once. The chain uses TRBV5-1 and TRBJ2-3; 7 bases fit TRBD2. The specimen sequenced was peripheral blood. The sequence was obtained from an elderly woman with acute or convalescent COVID-19. This CDR3 reads CASSTLSAGISTDTQYF. CDR3 nucleotides: TGCGCCAGCAGCACACTGTCAGCGGGAATTAGCACAGATACGCAGTATTTT.